The 21 T cell receptor beta chains below all came from one sample that was sequenced in a study of blood T cell repertoires in COVID-19. The data were produced by immunoSEQ multiplex PCR, yet TCRdb's version contains in-frame clones alone and is incomplete. The table includes about 60,000 clones, 78% detected once. Material: peripheral blood. The source is a human donor in a cohort sampled during active COVID-19.

This clone was observed a handful of times. This chain links TRBV7-3 with TRBJ2-1; D perhaps matches TRBD1 (6 bases). CDR1 and CDR2 (germline): SGHTA, FQGTGA. The germline V and J ends were trimmed by 2 bases and 2 bases, with 10 bases remaining between them. The length of the CDR3 is 15 residues. CDR3 protein: CASSLDRPPYNEQFF. CDR3 in DNA: TGTGCCAGCAGCTTAGACAGGCCGCCCTACAATGAGCAGTTCTTC.

J is TRBJ2-7 and V is TRBV11-2, with no clear D. Trimming shortened V by 1 base and J by 1 base, and 8 bases separated the two germline ends. Per the germline V gene, CDR1 is SGHAT and CDR2 is FQNNGV. The CDR3 spans 14 residues. The CDR3 loop is CASSLAWSSYEQYF. The DNA for the CDR3 is TGTGCCAGCAGCTTAGCGTGGAGTTCCTACGAGCAGTACTTC. Full variable domain (remainder filled in from reference TRBV11-2 and TRBJ2-7): EAGVAQSPRYKIIEKRQSVAFWCNPISGHATLYWYQQILGQGPKLLIQFQNNGVVDDSQLPKDRFSAERLKGVDSTLKIQPAKLEDSAVYLCASSLAWSSYEQYFGPGTRLTVT.

The genes are TRBV18 and TRBJ1-3; D uncertain. The CDR3 covers 16 residues. V was pared by 0 bases and J by 3 bases, with 12 bases between. CDR1 KGHSH and CDR2 LQKENI come from the germline V gene. The CDR3 coding sequence is TGTGCCAGCTCACCACCTTTCCCGGGGTTTGGAAACACCATATATTTT. Amino acids: CASSPPFPGFGNTIYF. The entire variable domain, with the rest obtained from reference TRBV18 and TRBJ1-3, is as follows: NAGVMQNPRHLVRRRGQEARLRCSPMKGHSHVYWYRQLPEEGLKFMVYLQKENIIDESGMPKERFSAEFPKEGPSILRIQQVVRGDSAAYFCASSPPFPGFGNTIYFGEGSWLTVV.

This chain links TRBV2 with TRBJ1-4; TRBD1 agrees at 7 bases. The V gene's germline CDR1 is SNHLY and CDR2 FYNNEI. The CDR3 totals 13 residues. V lost 10 bases, J lost 8 bases, and 10 bases stayed unmatched. Written as DNA, the CDR3 is TGTGCCACCGGCCGGGACAGTGGGGAAAAACTGTTTTTT. This sequence encodes CATGRDSGEKLFF.

This chain links TRBV7-2 with TRBJ2-3, with D maybe TRBD1 (7 bases). Trimming took off 2 bases at V and 0 bases at J, with 15 bases between the two ends. CDR1 SGHTA and CDR2 FQGNSA come from the germline V gene. The CDR3 runs to 17 residues. CDR3 sequence reads: CASSLRTGLRSTDTQYF. CDR3 coding DNA: TGTGCCAGCAGCTTACGGACAGGACTAAGGAGCACAGATACGCAGTATTTT.

V is TRBV14 and J is TRBJ1-1; a weak D match, TRBD1 (5 bases). The CDR3 has 13 residues. The germline gives CDR1 SGHDN, CDR2 FVKESK. V was shortened by 4 bases and J by 4 bases, with 10 bases between the two germline ends. The CDR3 bases are TGTGCCAGCAGCCGCCGGGGGAGCACTGAAGCTTTCTTT. It specifies CASSRRGSTEAFF.

The chain is built from TRBV6-5 and TRBJ2-7; 8 bases match TRBD2. The CDR3 has 13 residues. J gave up 4 bases and V 9 bases, and 8 bases lay outside the gene matches. Germline CDR1 and CDR2: MNHEY and SVGAGI. The CDR3 reads CASHGGERYEQYF. CDR3 DNA: TGTGCCAGTCACGGGGGGGAACGTTACGAGCAGTACTTC.

This chain uses TRBV4-2 with TRBJ2-3, with D uncertain. The CDR3 spans 16 residues. V was clipped by 4 bases and J by 2 bases, with 16 bases between them. The germline gives CDR1 LGHNA, CDR2 YNFKEQ. CDR3 DNA: TGTGCCAGCAGCCCCGCTCTTGGGCTGAACACAGATACGCAGTATTTT. Translation gives CASSPALGLNTDTQYF.

V is TRBV27 and J is TRBJ1-5, with D hard to call. Germline CDR1 and CDR2: MNHEY and SMNVEV (reference sequence). Trimming removed 8 bases at V and 2 bases at J, with 13 bases between. The CDR3 has 14 residues. The CDR3 sequence is CASSRMQGNQPQHF. The DNA for the CDR3 is TGTGCCAGCTCCCGCATGCAGGGCAATCAGCCCCAGCATTTT.

A few counts support this clone. The sample holds other DNA sequences that translate to the same CDR3. The chain carries TRBV3-1 (or the pseudogene TRBV3-2) and TRBJ1-5; D is uncertain. The CDR3 is 13 amino acids. Germline assignment: CDR1 LGHDT and CDR2 YNNKEL (reference sequence). V lost 0 bases and J 5 bases, leaving 5 bases between the germline ends. DNA of the CDR3: TGTGCCAGCAGCCAAGATCGGGATCAGCCCCAGCATTTT. Protein: CASSQDRDQPQHF.

This chain joins TRBV2 and TRBJ2-1; no reliable D call. This CDR3 spans 14 amino acids. Trimming removed 6 bases at V and 3 bases at J, with 12 bases between. Germline V gene lookup returns CDR1 SNHLY and CDR2 FYNNEI. CDR3 sequence reads: CASRAGIIYNEQFF. The CDR3 nucleotides read TGTGCCAGCAGGGCAGGAATAATCTACAATGAGCAGTTCTTC.

V usage is TRBV29-1 and J usage is TRBJ2-7, with D tentatively TRBD1 (5 bases). Germline V gene lookup returns CDR1 SQVTM and CDR2 ANQGSEA. This CDR3 region has 12 residues. V lost 5 bases to trimming and J lost 6 bases, with 14 bases between them. The CDR3 nucleotides read TGCAGCGTTACCCAGGGTTTATTCGAGCAGTACTTC. Translation gives CSVTQGLFEQYF.

V is TRBV20-1 and J is TRBJ2-7; D is ambiguous. V lost 5 bases to trimming and J lost 3 bases, with 8 bases between them. Germline assignment: CDR1 DFQATT and CDR2 SNEGSKA (reference sequence). This CDR3 contains 11 residues. This chain's CDR3 is CSADGDYEQYF. The CDR3 DNA reads TGCAGTGCTGACGGAGACTACGAGCAGTACTTC.

There are a few counts of this clone. The V and J genes are TRBV21-1 and TRBJ1-5. TRBV21-1 is described as a pseudogene. The CDR3 contains 14 residues. As DNA, the CDR3 is TGTGCCAGCAGCTTCCGAGAGAGCAATCAGCCCCAGCATTTT. Its translation: CASSFRESNQPQHF.

V is TRBV29-1 and J is TRBJ2-5, with D unresolved. Trimming shortened V by 1 base and J by 4 bases, and 13 bases separated the two germline ends. The CDR3 spans 14 residues. Germline CDR1 SQVTM, CDR2 ANQGSEA. The CDR3 spells CSVEGRPRRETQYF. The CDR3 coding sequence is TGCAGCGTTGAAGGGAGACCCCGGCGAGAGACCCAGTACTTC.

This rearrangement joins TRBV5-1 to TRBJ1-1, with no clear D. Germline V gives CDR1 SGHRS, CDR2 YFSETQ. The V end lost 0 bases, the J end lost 0 bases, and 9 bases lay between the germline ends. CDR3 length: 15 residues. CDR3 bases: TGCGCCAGCAGCTTGGATGAGGTTATGAACACTGAAGCTTTCTTT. Protein sequence: CASSLDEVMNTEAFF.

J is TRBJ1-1 and V is TRBV4-2, with 9 bases lining up with TRBD1. The germline V gene encodes CDR1 LGHNA and CDR2 YNFKEQ. J gave up 7 bases and V 0 bases, and 9 bases lay outside the gene matches. The CDR3 covers 16 residues. CDR3 sequence: CASSQEGQGPLSEAFF. The CDR3 coding sequence is TGTGCCAGCAGCCAAGAGGGACAGGGACCTCTTAGTGAAGCTTTCTTT.

For this clone: Sequence at one end of the junction differs from germline and may be a read error. The CDR3 region has the DNA TGTGCTAGCAGCGTAGCGGGGGGCCAAGAGACCCAGTACTTC. Its translation is CASSVAGGQETQYF. The gene calls are TRBV7-7 and TRBJ2-5; 10 bases align to TRBD2. CDR3 length: 14 residues. Germline CDR1 is SSHAT and CDR2 is FNYEAQ (reference sequence). The variable domain in full, with the rest retrieved from reference TRBV7-7 and TRBJ2-5, is GAGVSQSPRYKVTKRGQDVTLRCDPISSHATLYWYQQALGQGPEFLTYFNYEAQPDKSGLPSDRFSAERPEGSISTLTIQRTEQRDSAMYRCASSVAGGQETQYFGPGTRLLVL.

The J gene is TRBJ1-2, the V gene TRBV19; the D is unclear. The V gene's germline CDR1 is LNHDA and CDR2 SQIVND (reference sequence). Between the trimmed V and J ends, which lost 6 bases and 4 bases, there was a span of 12 bases. This CDR3 comprises 13 residues. The CDR3 loop reads CASRSQSLYGYTF. CDR3 nucleotide sequence: TGTGCCAGTAGGTCTCAGTCCCTCTATGGCTACACCTTC.

CDR3 nucleotides: TGTGCCAGCAGTTGGACTAGCGGGGTGAGCACAGATACGCAGTATTTT. It codes for CASSWTSGVSTDTQYF. The rearrangement uses TRBV6-5 and TRBJ2-3; TRBD2 matches 12 bases. After removal of 4 bases from V and 0 bases from J, the junction contained 2 bases not matched to a gene. The CDR3 spans 16 residues. The germline CDR1 and CDR2 sequences are MNHEY and SVGAGI.

The genes are TRBV5-1 and TRBJ2-1; 11 bases map to TRBD2. V lost 3 bases and J lost 1; bases outside the gene matches: 3. CDR3 length: 16 amino acids. Germline V lookup: CDR1 SGHRS, CDR2 YFSETQ. The DNA for the CDR3 is TGCGCCAGCAGCTACATAGCGGGGGGGTCCTACAATGAGCAGTTCTTC. Translating it yields CASSYIAGGSYNEQFF.